The clone carrying this TCR beta chain was observed once. The data originate from a study of cytomegalovirus exposure and HLA in healthy donors. Primers included in the PCR were 60 Vbeta and 13 Jbeta primers. TCRdb's table, derived via immunoSEQ multiplex PCR, lists solely in-frame clones and lacks some. The sample includes approximately 250,000 clones, roughly 84% of them seen just once. The CDR3 contains 16 residues. Germline loops: CDR1 ENHRY, CDR2 SYGVKD. The V end lost 5 bases, the J end lost 8 bases, and 21 bases lay between the germline ends. The TCR was taken from a girl aged 2 to 9 in good health and CMV-seronegative. This chain links TRBV10-3 with TRBJ1-4; no clear D gene. Sequencing was carried out using PBMCs. CDR3 residues: CAISPFGGGDGEKLFF. Here the CDR3 DNA reads TGTGCCATCAGTCCGTTCGGAGGCGGGGATGGGGAAAAACTGTTTTTT.